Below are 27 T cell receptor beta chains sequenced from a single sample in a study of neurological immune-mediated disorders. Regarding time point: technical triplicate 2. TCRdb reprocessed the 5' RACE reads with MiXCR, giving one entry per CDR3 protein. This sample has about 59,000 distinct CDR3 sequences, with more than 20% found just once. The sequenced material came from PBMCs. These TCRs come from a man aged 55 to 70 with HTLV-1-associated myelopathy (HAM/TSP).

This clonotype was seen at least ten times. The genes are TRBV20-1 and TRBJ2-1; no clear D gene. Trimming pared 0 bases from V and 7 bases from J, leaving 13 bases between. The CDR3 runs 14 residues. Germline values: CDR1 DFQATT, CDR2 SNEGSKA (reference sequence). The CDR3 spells CSARDPAHINEQFF. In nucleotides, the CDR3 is TGCAGTGCTAGAGATCCCGCCCATATAAATGAGCAGTTCTTC.

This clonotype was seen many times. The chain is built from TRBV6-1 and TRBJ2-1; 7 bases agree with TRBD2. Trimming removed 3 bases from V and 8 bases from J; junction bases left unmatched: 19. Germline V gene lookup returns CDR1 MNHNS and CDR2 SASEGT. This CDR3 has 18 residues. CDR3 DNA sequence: TGTGCCAGCAGTGATACGATTTATGAGCGGGGATTTAAGGATGAGCAGTTCTTC. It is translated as CASSDTIYERGFKDEQFF.

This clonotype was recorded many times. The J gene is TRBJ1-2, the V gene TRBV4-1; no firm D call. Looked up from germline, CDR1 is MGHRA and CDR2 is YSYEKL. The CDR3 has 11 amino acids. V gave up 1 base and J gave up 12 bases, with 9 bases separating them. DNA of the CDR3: TGCGCCAGCAGCCAAGGGAATAGAAACACCTTC. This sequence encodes CASSQGNRNTF.

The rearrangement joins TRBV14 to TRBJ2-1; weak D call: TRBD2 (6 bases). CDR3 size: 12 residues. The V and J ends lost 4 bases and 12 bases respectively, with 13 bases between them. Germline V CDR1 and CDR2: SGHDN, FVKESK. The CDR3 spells CASSPGSGWQFF. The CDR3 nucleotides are TGTGCCAGCAGCCCAGGGAGCGGGTGGCAGTTCTTC.

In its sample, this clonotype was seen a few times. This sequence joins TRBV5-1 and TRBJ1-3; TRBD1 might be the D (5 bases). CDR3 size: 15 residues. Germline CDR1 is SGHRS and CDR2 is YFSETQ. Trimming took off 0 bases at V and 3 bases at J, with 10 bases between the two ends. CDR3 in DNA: TGCGCCAGCAGCTTGGGGGGACTTGGTGGAAACACCATATATTTT. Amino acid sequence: CASSLGGLGGNTIYF.

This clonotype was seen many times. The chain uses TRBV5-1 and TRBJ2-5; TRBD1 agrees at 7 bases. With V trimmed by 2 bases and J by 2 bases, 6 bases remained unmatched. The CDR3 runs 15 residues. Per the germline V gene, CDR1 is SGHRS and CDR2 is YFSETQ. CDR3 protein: CASSFRGQVQETQYF. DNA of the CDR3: TGCGCCAGCAGCTTCCGAGGACAGGTTCAAGAGACCCAGTACTTC.

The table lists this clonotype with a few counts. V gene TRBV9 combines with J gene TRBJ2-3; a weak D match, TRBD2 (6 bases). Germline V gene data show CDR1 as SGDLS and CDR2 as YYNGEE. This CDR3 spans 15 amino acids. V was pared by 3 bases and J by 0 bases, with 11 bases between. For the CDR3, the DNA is TGTGCCAGCAGCGCCACCGGGACTAGCACAGATACGCAGTATTTT. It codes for CASSATGTSTDTQYF.

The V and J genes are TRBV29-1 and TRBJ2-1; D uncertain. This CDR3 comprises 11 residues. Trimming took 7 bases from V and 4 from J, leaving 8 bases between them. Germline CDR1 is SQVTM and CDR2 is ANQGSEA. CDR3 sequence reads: CSGTVYNEQFF. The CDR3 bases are TGCAGCGGTACAGTATACAATGAGCAGTTCTTC.

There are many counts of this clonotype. The CDR3 protein is CSASLSGRTNEQYF. The DNA for the CDR3 is TGCAGTGCTAGCCTCAGCGGTCGAACGAACGAGCAGTACTTC. The V call is TRBV20-1, the J call TRBJ2-7; D might be TRBD2 (5 bases). CDR1 DFQATT and CDR2 SNEGSKA come from the germline V gene (reference sequence). The CDR3 runs to 14 residues. Trimming shortened V by 3 bases and J by 5 bases, and 17 bases separated the two germline ends.

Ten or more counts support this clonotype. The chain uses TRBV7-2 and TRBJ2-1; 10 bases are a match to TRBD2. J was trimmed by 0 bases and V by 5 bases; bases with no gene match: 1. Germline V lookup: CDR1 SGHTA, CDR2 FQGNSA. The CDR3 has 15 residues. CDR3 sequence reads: CASSTSGNSYNEQFF. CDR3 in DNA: TGTGCCAGCAGCACTAGCGGGAACTCCTACAATGAGCAGTTCTTC.

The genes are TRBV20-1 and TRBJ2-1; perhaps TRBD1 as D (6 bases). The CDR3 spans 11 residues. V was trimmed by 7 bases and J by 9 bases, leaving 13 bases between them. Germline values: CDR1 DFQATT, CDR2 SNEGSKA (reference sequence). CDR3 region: CSGGQGLEQFF. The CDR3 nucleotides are TGCAGTGGGGGACAAGGCCTTGAGCAGTTCTTC.

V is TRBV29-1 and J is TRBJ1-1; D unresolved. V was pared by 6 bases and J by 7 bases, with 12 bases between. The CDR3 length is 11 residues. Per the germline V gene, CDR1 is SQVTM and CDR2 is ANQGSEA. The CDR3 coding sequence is TGCAGCGTGAGGGTTTGGGATGAAGCTTTCTTT. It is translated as CSVRVWDEAFF.

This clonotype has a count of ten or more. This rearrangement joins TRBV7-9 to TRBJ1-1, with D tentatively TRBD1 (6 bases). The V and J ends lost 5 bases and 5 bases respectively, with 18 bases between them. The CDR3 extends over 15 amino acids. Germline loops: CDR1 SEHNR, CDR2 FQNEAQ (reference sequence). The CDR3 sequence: CASSDRRGGGTEAFF. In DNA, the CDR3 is TGTGCCAGCAGCGACCGCAGGGGAGGGGGGACTGAAGCTTTCTTT.

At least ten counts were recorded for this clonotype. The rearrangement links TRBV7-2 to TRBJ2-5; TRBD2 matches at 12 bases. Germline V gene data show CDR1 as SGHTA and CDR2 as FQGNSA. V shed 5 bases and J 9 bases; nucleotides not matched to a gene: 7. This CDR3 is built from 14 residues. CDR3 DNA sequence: TGTGCCAGCAGCCGACTAGCGGGAGCCGATCCCCAGTACTTC. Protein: CASSRLAGADPQYF.

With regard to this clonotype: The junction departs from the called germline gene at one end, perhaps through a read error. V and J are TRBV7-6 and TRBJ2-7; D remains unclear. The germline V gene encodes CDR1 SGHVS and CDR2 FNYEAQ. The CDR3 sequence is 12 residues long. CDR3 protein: CASTPGSHEQYF. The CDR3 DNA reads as TGTGCCAGCACCCCCGGCTCCCACGAGCAGTACTTC.

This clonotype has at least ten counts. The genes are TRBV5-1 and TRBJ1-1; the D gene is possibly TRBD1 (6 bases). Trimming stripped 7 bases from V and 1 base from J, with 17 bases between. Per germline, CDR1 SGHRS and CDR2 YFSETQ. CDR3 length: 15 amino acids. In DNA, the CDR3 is TGCGCCAGCGGCACGAGCGGGACAAGGAACACTGAAGCTTTCTTT. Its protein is CASGTSGTRNTEAFF.

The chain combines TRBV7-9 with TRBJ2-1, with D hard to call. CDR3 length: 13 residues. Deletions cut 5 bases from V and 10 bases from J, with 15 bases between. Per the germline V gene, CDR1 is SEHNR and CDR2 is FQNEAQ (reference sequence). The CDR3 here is CASSMIGPGEQFF. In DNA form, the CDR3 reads TGTGCCAGCAGCATGATAGGGCCCGGAGAGCAGTTCTTC.

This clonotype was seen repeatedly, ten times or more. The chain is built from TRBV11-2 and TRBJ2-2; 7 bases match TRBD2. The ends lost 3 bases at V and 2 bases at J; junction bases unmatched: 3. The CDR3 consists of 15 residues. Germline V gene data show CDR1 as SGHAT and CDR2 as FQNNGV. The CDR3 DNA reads TGTGCCAGCAGCTTTAGCGGGTCCAACACCGGGGAGCTGTTTTTT. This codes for CASSFSGSNTGELFF.

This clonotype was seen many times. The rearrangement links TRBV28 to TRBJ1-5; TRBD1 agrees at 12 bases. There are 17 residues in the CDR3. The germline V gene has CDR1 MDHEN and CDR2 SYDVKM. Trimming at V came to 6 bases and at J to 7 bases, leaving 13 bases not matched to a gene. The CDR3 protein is CASSHTGTGGAGQPQHF. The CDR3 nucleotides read TGTGCCAGCAGCCATACCGGGACAGGGGGCGCCGGGCAGCCCCAGCATTTT.

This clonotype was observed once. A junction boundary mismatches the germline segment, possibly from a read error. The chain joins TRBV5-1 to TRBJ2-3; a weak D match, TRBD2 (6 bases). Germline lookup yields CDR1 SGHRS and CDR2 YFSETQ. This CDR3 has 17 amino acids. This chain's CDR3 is CVSNPGGGILSTDTQYF. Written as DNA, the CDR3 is TGCGTCAGCAACCCCGGCGGCGGGATTCTATCCACAGATACGCAGTATTTT.

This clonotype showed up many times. The CDR3 region has the DNA TGTGCCATCAGCAGCAATACAGGGGGCTCCGGGGAGCTGTTTTTT. This translates into CAISSNTGGSGELFF. The rearrangement joins TRBV10-3 to TRBJ2-2; 9 bases match TRBD1. Germline V CDR1 and CDR2: ENHRY, SYGVKD. With 6 bases clipped from V and 6 bases from J, the junction kept 8 bases outside the gene matches. The CDR3 has 15 amino acids.

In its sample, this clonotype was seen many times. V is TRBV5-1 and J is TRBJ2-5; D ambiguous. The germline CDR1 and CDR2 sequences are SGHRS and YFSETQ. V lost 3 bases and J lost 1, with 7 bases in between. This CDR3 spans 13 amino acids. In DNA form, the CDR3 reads TGCGCCAGCAGCTCCGGCAGCCAAGAGACCCAGTACTTC. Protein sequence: CASSSGSQETQYF. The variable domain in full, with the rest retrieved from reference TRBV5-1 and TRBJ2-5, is KAGVTQTPRYLIKTRGQQVTLSCSPISGHRSVSWYQQTPGQGLQFLFEYFSETQRNKGNFPGRFSGRQFSNSRSEMNVSTLELGDSALYLCASSSGSQETQYFGPGTRLLVL.

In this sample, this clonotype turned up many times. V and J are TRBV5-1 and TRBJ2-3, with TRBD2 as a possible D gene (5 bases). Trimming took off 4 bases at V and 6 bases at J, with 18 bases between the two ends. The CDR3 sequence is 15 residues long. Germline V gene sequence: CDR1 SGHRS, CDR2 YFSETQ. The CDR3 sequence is CASSPAGIAWDTQYF. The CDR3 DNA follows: TGCGCCAGCAGCCCCGCGGGTATTGCTTGGGATACGCAGTATTTT.

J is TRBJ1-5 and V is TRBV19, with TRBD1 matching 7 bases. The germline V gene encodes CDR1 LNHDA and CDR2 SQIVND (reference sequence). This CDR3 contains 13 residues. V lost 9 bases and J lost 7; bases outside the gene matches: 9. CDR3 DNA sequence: TGTGCCAGCGATGAGGGGGCTGGGCAGCCCCAGCATTTT. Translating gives CASDEGAGQPQHF.

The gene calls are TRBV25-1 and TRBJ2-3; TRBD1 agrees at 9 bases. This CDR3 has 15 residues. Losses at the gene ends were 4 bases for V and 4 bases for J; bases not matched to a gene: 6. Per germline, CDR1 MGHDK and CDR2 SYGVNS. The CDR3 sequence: CASSGHRGQADTQYF. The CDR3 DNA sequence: TGTGCCAGCAGTGGACACAGGGGGCAGGCAGATACGCAGTATTTT.

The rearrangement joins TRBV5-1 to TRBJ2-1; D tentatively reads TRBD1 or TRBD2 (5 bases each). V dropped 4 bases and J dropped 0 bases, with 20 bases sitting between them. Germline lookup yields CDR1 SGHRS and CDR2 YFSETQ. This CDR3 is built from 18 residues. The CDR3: CASSESRGTPSSYNEQFF. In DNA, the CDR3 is TGCGCCAGCAGCGAAAGTCGTGGGACCCCTAGCTCCTACAATGAGCAGTTCTTC.

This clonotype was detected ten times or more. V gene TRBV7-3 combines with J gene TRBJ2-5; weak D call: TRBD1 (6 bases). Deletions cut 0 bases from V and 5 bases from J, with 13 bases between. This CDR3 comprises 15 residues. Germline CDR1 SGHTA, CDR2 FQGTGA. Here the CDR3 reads CASSLTGQGRETQYF. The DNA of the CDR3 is TGTGCCAGCAGCTTAACGGGCCAGGGGCGGGAGACCCAGTACTTC.